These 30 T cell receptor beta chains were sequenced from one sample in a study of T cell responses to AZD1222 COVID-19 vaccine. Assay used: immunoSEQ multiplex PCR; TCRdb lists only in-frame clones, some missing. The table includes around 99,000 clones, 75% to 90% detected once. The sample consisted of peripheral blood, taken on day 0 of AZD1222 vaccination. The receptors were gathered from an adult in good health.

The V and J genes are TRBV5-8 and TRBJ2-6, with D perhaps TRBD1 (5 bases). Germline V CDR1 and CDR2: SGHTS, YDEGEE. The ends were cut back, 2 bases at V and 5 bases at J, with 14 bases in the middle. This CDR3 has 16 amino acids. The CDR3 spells CASSFRVLRRANVLTF. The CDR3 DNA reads TGTGCCAGCAGCTTCAGGGTGCTCCGGAGGGCCAACGTCCTGACTTTC.

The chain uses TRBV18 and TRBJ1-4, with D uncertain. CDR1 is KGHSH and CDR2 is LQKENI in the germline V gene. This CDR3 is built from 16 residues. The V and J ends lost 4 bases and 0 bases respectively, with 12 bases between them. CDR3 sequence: CASSLQTLSTNEKLFF. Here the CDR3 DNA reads TGTGCCAGCTCACTTCAGACCTTATCAACTAATGAAAAACTGTTTTTT.

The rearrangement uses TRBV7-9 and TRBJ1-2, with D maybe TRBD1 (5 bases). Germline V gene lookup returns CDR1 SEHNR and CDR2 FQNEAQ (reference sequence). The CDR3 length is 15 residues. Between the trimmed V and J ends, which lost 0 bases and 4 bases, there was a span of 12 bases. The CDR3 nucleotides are TGTGCCAGCAGCTTAGCGGCGACCGGGGGCTATGGCTACACCTTC. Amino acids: CASSLAATGGYGYTF.

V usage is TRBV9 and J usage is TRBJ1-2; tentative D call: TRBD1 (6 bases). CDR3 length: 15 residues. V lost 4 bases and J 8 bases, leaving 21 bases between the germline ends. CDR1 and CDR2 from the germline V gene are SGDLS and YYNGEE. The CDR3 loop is CASSSDGGSVWGYTF. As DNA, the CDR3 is TGTGCCAGCAGCTCAGACGGGGGCTCCGTATGGGGCTACACCTTC.

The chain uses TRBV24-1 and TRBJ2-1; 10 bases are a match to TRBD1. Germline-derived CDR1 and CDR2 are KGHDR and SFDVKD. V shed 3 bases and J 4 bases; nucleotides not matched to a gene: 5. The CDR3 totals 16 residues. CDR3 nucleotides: TGTGCCACCAGTGATCCTGGGACAGGGGATTACAATGAGCAGTTCTTC. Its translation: CATSDPGTGDYNEQFF.

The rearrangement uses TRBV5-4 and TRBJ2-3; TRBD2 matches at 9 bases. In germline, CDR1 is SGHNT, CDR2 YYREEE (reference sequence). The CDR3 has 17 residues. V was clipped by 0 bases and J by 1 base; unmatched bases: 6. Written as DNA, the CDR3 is TGTGCCAGCAGCTTGGGGTCGGCTAGCGGGGGCACAGATACGCAGTATTTT. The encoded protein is CASSLGSASGGTDTQYF.

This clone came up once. CDR3 coding DNA: TGTGCCAGTAGTCGGACTAGCGGTAAAGAGACCCAGTACTTC. Protein product: CASSRTSGKETQYF. The genes are TRBV19 and TRBJ2-5; 10 positions match TRBD2. The J segment lost 3 bases and the V segment lost 5 bases, leaving 3 bases of the junction unmatched. Germline CDR1 and CDR2: LNHDA and SQIVND (reference sequence). The CDR3 spans 14 residues.

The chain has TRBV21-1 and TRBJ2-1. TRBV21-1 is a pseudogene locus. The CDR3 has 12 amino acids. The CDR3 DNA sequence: TGTGCCAGCAGCAAAGGGGACCCGGAGCAGTTCTTC. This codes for CASSKGDPEQFF.

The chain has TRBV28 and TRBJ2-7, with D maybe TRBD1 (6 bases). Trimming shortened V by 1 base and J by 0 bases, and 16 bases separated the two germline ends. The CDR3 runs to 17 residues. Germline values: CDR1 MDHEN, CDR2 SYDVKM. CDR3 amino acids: CASSLFAGAAYSYEQYF. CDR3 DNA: TGTGCCAGCAGTTTATTCGCAGGGGCCGCCTACTCCTACGAGCAGTACTTC.

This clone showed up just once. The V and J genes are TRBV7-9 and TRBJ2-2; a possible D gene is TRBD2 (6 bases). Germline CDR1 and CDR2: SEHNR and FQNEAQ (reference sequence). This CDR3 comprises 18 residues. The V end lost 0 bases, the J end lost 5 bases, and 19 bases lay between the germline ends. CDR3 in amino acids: CASSLAGGVGRGTGELFF. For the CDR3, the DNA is TGTGCCAGCAGCTTAGCCGGCGGGGTAGGGAGAGGGACCGGGGAGCTGTTTTTT. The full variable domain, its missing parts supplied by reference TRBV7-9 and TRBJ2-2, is DTGVSQNPRHKITKRGQNVTFRCDPISEHNRLYWYRQTLGQGPEFLTYFQNEAQLEKSRLLSDRFSAERPKGSFSTLEIQRTEQGDSAMYLCASSLAGGVGRGTGELFFGEGSRLTVL.

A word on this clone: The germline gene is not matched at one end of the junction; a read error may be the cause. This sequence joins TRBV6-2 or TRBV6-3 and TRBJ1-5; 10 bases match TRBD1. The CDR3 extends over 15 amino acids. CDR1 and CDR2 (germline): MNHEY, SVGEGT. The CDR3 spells CASSLSPGQGPDTIF. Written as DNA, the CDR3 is TGTGCCAGCAGTCTCTCCCCGGGACAGGGGCCCGATACCATTTTT.

The CDR3 here is CSVSGQSSSSGANVLTF. DNA for the CDR3: TGCAGCGTTTCCGGACAGAGTAGCAGCTCTGGGGCCAACGTCCTGACTTTC. This chain connects TRBV29-1 to TRBJ2-6, with a weak D call TRBD1 (6 bases). Germline CDR1 and CDR2: SQVTM and ANQGSEA. This CDR3 has 17 amino acids. Trimming cost V 5 bases and J 0 bases, with 17 bases left between them.

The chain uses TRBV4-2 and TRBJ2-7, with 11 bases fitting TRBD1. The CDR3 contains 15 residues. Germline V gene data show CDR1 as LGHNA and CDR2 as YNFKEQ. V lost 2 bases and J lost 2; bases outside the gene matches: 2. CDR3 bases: TGTGCCAGCAGCCAAAGGACAGGGGGCGCCTACGAGCAGTACTTC. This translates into CASSQRTGGAYEQYF.

In DNA, the CDR3 is TGTGCCAGCAGTTCTTTGACAGGGGAACAGCCCCAGCATTTT. Translating gives CASSSLTGEQPQHF. The chain is built from TRBV6-5 and TRBJ1-5, with 8 bases matching TRBD1. The germline gives CDR1 MNHEY, CDR2 SVGAGI. The CDR3 loop spans 14 amino acids. J gave up 7 bases and V 4 bases, and 6 bases lay outside the gene matches.

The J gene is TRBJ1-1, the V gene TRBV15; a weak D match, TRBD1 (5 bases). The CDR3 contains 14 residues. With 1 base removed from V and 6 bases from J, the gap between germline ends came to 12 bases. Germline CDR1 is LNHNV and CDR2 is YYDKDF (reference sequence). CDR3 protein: CATSRGKGRPEAFF. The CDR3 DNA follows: TGTGCCACCAGCAGAGGAAAGGGGAGGCCTGAAGCTTTCTTT.

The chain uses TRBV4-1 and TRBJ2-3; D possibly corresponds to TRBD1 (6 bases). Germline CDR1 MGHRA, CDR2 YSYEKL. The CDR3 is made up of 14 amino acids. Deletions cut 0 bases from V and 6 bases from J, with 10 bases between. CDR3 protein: CASSQESRGDTQYF. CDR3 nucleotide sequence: TGCGCCAGCAGCCAAGAATCGAGGGGGGATACGCAGTATTTT.

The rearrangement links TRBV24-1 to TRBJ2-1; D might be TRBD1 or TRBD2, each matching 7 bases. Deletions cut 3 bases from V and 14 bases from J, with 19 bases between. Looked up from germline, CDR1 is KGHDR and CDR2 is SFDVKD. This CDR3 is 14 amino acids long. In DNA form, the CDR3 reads TGTGCCACCAGTGATCCGGTTGGGAGGGGGCGAAAGTTCTTC. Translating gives CATSDPVGRGRKFF.

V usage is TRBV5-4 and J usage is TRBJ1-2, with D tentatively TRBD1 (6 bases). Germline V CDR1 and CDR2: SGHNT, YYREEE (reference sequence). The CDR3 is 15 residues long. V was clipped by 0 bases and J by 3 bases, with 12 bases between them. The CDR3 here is CASSLAGGLYYGYTF. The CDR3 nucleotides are TGTGCCAGCAGCTTGGCGGGGGGCCTCTACTATGGCTACACCTTC.

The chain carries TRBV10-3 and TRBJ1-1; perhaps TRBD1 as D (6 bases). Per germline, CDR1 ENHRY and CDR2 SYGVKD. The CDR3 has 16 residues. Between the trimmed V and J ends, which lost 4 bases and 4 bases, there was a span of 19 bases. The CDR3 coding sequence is TGTGCCATCAGTGGGGGGGCTACCCAAAATCCCACTGAAGCTTTCTTT. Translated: CAISGGATQNPTEAFF.

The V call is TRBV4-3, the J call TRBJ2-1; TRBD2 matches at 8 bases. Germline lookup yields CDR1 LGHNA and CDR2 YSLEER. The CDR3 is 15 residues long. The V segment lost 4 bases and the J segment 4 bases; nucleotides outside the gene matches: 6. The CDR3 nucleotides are TGCGCCAGCAGCCCGACACTAGCGGCATACAATGAGCAGTTCTTC. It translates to CASSPTLAAYNEQFF.

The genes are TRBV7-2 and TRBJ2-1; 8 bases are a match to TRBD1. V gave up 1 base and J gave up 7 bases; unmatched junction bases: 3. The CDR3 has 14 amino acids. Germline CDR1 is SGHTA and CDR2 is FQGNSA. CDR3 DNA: TGTGCCAGCAGCTTAGACAGGGGGAGGAATGAGCAGTTCTTC. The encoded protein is CASSLDRGRNEQFF.

The DNA of the CDR3 is TGTGCCGGACAGGGAAACGCTGGAAACACCATATATTTT. It encodes CAGQGNAGNTIYF. The chain couples TRBV30 to TRBJ1-3; 8 nucleotides align to TRBD1. Per germline, CDR1 GTSNPN and CDR2 SVGIG (reference sequence). The CDR3 contains 13 residues. The V and J ends lost 8 bases and 2 bases, in that order; junction bases with no gene match: 5.

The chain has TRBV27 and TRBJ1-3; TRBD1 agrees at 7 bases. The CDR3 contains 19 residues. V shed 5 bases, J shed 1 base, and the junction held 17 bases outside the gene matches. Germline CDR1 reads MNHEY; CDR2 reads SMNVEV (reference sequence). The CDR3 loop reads CASSQYADRAPQSGNTIYF. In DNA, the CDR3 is TGTGCCAGCAGTCAATACGCTGACAGGGCCCCACAATCTGGAAACACCATATATTTT.

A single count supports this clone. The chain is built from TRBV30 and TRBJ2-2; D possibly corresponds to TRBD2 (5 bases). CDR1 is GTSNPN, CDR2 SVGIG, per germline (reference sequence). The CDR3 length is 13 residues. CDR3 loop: CALTRRGSGELFF. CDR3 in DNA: TGTGCGCTTACTAGGAGAGGGTCCGGGGAGCTGTTTTTT.

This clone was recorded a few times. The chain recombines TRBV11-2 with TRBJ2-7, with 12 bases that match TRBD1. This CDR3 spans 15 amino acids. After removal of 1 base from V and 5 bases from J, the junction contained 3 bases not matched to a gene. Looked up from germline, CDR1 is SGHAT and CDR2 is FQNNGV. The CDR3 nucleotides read TGTGCCAGCAGCTTAGCCGGGACAGGGGGCGACGAGCAGTACTTC. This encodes CASSLAGTGGDEQYF.

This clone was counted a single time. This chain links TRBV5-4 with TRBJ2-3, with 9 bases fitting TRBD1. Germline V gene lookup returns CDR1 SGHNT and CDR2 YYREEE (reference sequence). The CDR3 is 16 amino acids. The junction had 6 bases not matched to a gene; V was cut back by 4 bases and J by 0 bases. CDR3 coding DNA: TGTGCCAGCAGCACCCGGGACAGGGTAAGCACAGATACGCAGTATTTT. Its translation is CASSTRDRVSTDTQYF.

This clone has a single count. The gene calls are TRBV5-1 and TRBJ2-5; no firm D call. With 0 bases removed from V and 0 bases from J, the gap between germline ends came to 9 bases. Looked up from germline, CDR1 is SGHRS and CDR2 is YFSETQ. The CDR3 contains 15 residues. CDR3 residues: CASSLAVGNQETQYF. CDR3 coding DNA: TGCGCCAGCAGCTTGGCCGTGGGAAACCAAGAGACCCAGTACTTC.

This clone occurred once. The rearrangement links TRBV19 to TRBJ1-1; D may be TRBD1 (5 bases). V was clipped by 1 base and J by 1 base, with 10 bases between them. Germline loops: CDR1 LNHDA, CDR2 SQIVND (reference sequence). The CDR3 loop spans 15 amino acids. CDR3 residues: CASSIGGAGNTEAFF. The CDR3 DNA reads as TGTGCCAGTAGTATAGGGGGCGCGGGGAACACTGAAGCTTTCTTT. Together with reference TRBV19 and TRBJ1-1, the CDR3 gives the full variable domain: DGGITQSPKYLFRKEGQNVTLSCEQNLNHDAMYWYRQDPGQGLRLIYYSQIVNDFQKGDIAEGYSVSREKKESFPLTVTSAQKNPTAFYLCASSIGGAGNTEAFFGQGTRLTVV.

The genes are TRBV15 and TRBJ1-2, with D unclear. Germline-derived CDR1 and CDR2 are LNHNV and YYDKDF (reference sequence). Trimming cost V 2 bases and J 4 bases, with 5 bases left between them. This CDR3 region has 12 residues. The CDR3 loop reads CATSRRGYGYTF. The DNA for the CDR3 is TGTGCCACCAGCAGACGTGGCTATGGCTACACCTTC. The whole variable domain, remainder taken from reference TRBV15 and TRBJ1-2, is DAMVIQNPRYQVTQFGKPVTLSCSQTLNHNVMYWYQQKSSQAPKLLFHYYDKDFNNEADTPDNFQSRRPNTSFCFLDIRSPGLGDTAMYLCATSRRGYGYTFGSGTRLTVV.

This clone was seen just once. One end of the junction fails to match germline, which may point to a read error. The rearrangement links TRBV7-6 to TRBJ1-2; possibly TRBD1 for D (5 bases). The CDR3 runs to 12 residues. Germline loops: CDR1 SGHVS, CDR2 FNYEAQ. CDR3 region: CASSLLHGATSF. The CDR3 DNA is TGTGCCAGCAGCTTGCTTCACGGGGCGACGTCCTTC.